This T cell receptor (beta chain) was documented in a study of siplizumab effects on memory and regulatory T cells. Study-wide points: The authors could not assign a naive or memory phenotype to roughly 75-95% of proliferating CD4+ or CD8+ clones.

The protocol was immunoSEQ multiplex PCR, while the TCRdb copy is restricted to in-frame clones and leaves out a portion. The sample holds some 100,000 clones, around 90% seen once. V gave up 5 bases and J gave up 11 bases, with 15 bases separating them. CDR3 size: 12 residues. Germline lookup yields CDR1 LGHNT and CDR2 FRNRAP. With respect to this clone: Its antigen is still unknown.

This clonotype was obtained from a human donor in good health. The V gene is TRBV12-5, the J gene TRBJ1-1; D is possibly TRBD1 (6 bases). Input material: Tregs sorted from blood. CDR3 amino acids: CASGPSTGEAFF. The CDR3 DNA is TGTGCTAGTGGTCCCTCGACAGGTGAGGCTTTCTTT.